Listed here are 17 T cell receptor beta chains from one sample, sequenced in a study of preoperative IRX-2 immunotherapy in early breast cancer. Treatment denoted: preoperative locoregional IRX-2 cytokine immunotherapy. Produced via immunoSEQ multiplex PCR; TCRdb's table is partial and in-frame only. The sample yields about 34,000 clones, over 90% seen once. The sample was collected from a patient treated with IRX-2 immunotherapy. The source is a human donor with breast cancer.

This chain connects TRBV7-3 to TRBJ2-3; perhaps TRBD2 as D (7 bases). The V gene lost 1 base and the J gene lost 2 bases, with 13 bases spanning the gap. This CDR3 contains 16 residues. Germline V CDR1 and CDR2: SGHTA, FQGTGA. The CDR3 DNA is TGTGCCAGCAGCTTAAGATCGGGGGGCCTCACAGATACGCAGTATTTT. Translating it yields CASSLRSGGLTDTQYF.

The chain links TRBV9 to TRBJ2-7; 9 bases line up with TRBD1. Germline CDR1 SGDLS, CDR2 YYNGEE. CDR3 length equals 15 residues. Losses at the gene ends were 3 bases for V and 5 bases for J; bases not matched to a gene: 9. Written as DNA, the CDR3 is TGTGCCAGCAGCGCCGTCGGGACAGGGTACCACGAGCAGTACTTC. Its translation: CASSAVGTGYHEQYF.

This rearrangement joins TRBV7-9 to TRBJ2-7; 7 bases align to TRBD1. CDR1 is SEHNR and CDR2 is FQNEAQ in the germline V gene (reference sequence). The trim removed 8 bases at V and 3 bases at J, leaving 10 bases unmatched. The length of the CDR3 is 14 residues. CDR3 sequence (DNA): TGTGCCAGCGTAGGACAGGAACTGCGCTACGAGCAGTACTTC. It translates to CASVGQELRYEQYF. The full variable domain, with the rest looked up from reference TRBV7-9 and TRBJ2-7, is DTGVSQNPRHKITKRGQNVTFRCDPISEHNRLYWYRQTLGQGPEFLTYFQNEAQLEKSRLLSDRFSAERPKGSFSTLEIQRTEQGDSAMYLCASVGQELRYEQYFGPGTRLTVT.

For the CDR3, the DNA is TGCGCCAGCAGCTTGTGGGGGGGTAATCAGCCCCAGCATTTT. Its translation: CASSLWGGNQPQHF. The chain joins TRBV5-1 to TRBJ1-5; D possibly corresponds to TRBD1 (5 bases). The CDR3 is made up of 14 amino acids. V lost 1 base, J lost 4 bases, and 9 bases lay in between. Germline V gene data show CDR1 as SGHRS and CDR2 as YFSETQ.

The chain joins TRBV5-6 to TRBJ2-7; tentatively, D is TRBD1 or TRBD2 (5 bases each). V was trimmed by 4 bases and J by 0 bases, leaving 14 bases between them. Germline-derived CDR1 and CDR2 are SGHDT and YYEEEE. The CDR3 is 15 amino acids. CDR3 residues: CASSPIRGTSYEQYF. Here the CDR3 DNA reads TGTGCCAGCAGCCCTATTAGAGGGACCTCCTACGAGCAGTACTTC.

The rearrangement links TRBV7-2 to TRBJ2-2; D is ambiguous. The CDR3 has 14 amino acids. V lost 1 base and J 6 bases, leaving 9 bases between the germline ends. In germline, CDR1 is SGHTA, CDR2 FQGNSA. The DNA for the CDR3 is TGTGCCAGCAGCTTAGGTCACGCGTCCGGGGAGCTGTTTTTT. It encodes CASSLGHASGELFF.

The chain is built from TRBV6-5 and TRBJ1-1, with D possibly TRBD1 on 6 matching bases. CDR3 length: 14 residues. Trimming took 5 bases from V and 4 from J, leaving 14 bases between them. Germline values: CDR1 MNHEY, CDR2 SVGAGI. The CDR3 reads CASSTTTGFTEAFF. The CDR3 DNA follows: TGTGCCAGCAGTACTACTACAGGGTTCACTGAAGCTTTCTTT.

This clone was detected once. CDR3 bases: TGTGCCAGCAGCTTATCCCCTTACGAGCAGTACTTC. Translated, it gives CASSLSPYEQYF. V and J are TRBV7-6 and TRBJ2-7; D is unclear. The V end was cut by 2 bases, the J end by 4 bases, with 6 bases between. Germline V gene sequence: CDR1 SGHVS, CDR2 FNYEAQ. This CDR3 contains 12 residues.

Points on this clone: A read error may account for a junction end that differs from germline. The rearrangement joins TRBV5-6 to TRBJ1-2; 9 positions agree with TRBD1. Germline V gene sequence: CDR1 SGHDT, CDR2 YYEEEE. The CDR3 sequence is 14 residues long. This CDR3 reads CASSAGTGYYGYTF. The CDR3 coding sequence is TGTGCCAGCAGCGCCGGGACAGGGTACTACGGCTACACCTTC.

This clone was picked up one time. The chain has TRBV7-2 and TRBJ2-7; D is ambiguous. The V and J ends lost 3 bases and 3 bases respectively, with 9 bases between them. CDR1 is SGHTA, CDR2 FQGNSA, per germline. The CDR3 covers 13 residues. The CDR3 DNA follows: TGTGCCAGCAGCTTCAAAATTAACTACGAGCAGTACTTC. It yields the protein CASSFKINYEQYF.

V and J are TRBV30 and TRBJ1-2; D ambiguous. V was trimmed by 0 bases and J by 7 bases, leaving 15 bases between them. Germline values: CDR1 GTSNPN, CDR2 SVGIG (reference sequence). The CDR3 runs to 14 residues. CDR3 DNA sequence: TGTGCCTGGAGTGTAAACGGGGTTTTTGGTGGCTACACCTTC. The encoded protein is CAWSVNGVFGGYTF.

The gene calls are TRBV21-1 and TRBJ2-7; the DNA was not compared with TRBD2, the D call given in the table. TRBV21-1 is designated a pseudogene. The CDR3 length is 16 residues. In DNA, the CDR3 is TGTGCCAGCAGCAATAGAGAGAAGCGGGATAAGTACGAGCAGTACTTC. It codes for CASSNREKRDKYEQYF.

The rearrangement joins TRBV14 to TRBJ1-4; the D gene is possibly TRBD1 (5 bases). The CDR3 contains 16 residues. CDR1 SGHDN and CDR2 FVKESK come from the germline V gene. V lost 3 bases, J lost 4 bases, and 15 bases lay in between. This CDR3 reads CASSHHRQGLNEKLFF. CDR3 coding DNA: TGTGCCAGCAGCCATCACCGGCAGGGCCTTAATGAAAAACTGTTTTTT.

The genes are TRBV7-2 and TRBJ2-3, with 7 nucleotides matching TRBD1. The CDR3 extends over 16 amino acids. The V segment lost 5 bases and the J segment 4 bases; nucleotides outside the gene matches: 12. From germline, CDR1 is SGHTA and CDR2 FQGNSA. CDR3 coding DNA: TGTGCCAGCAGCCCAGGACAGGTCCAGTCGGCAGATACGCAGTATTTT. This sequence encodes CASSPGQVQSADTQYF.

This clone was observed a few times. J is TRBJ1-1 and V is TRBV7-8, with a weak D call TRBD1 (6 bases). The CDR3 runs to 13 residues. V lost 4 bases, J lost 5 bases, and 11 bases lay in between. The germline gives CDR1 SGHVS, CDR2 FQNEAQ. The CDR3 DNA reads TGTGCCAGCAGCTGGGGCGACAGGACTGAAGCTTTCTTT. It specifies CASSWGDRTEAFF.

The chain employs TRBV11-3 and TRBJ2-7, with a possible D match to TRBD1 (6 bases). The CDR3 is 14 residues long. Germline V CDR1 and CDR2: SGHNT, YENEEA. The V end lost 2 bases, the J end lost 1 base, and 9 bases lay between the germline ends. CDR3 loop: CASSLRQGSYEQYF. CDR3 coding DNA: TGTGCCAGCAGCTTACGGCAGGGGTCCTACGAGCAGTACTTC. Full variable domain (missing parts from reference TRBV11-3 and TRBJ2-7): EAGVVQSPRYKIIEKKQPVAFWCNPISGHNTLYWYLQNLGQGPELLIRYENEEAVDDSQLPKDRFSAERLKGVDSTLKIQPAELGDSAVYLCASSLRQGSYEQYFGPGTRLTVT.

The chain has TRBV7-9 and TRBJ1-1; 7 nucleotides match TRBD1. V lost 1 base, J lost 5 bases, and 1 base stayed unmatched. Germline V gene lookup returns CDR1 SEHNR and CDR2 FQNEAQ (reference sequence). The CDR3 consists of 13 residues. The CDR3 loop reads CASSLGQGTEAFF. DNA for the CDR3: TGTGCCAGCAGCTTAGGACAGGGAACTGAAGCTTTCTTT.